One and the same sample provided the 11 T cell receptor beta chains below, sequenced in a study of T cell clonality in common variable immunodeficiency. General observations from the study: Common variable immunodeficiency TCR beta sequences reportedly had fewer deletions and N-nucleotide insertions.

Here immunoSEQ multiplex PCR was the method, and the copy in TCRdb shows in-frame clones only, minus some. This sample carries roughly 7,300 clones, none of them present only once. No antigen has been identified for these receptors. The source material was peripheral blood mononuclear cells. The receptors shown here come from a human donor with common variable immunodeficiency.

Regarding this clone: The read comes to an end 3 residues before the CDR3 does, leaving the germline J gene to fill in the end. The chain joins TRBV27 to TRBJ2-7, with D possibly TRBD2 on 6 matching bases. Trimming pared 6 bases from V and 2 bases from J, leaving 14 bases between. The CDR3 loop spans 14 amino acids. Germline lookup yields CDR1 MNHEY and CDR2 SMNVEV (reference sequence). The CDR3 bases that were read are TGTGCCAGCAGATCGACTAGAAAAGCCTACGAG. Translated, it gives CASRSTRKAYE. The whole CDR3 region reads CASRSTRKAYEQYF.

This clone has more than one count but fewer than ten. The read ends 3 residues shy of where the CDR3 ends; the end is completed using the germline J gene. This rearrangement joins TRBV18 to TRBJ2-3; TRBD2 agrees at 10 bases. Germline CDR1 and CDR2: KGHSH and LQKENI. The CDR3 is 15 residues long. Losses at the gene ends were 4 bases for V and 1 base for J; bases not matched to a gene: 2. The sequenced CDR3 bases are TGTGCCAGCTCACGTGGACTAGCGGGCACAGATACG. Its protein is CASSRGLAGTDT. The entire CDR3 protein reads CASSRGLAGTDTQYF. The complete variable domain, with remaining parts taken from reference TRBV18 and TRBJ2-3, reads NAGVMQNPRHLVRRRGQEARLRCSPMKGHSHVYWYRQLPEEGLKFMVYLQKENIIDESGMPKERFSAEFPKEGPSILRIQQVVRGDSAAYFCASSRGLAGTDTQYFGPGTRLTVL.

By proportion, this clone is medium-sized. The junction and the germline gene differ at one end; a read error may be behind it. The read ends 3 residues early relative to the CDR3; the germline J gene fills the gap. This chain links TRBV29-1 with TRBJ2-6, with D tentatively TRBD1 (6 bases). CDR1 SQVTM and CDR2 ANQGSEA come from the germline V gene. The CDR3 extends over 15 amino acids. CDR3 loop: CSIEQGYSGANVLTF. The covered CDR3 bases are TGCAGCATTGAACAGGGATACTCTGGGGCCAACGTC.

By proportion, this clone is medium-sized (0.01 to 0.1%). From the germline J gene comes the end of the CDR3, since the read stops 3 residues before it. The chain couples TRBV6-4 to TRBJ2-1, with 14 nucleotides matching TRBD2. This CDR3 is 17 amino acids long. Unmatched junction bases numbered 6, after V lost 4 bases and J lost 4 bases. Germline V lookup: CDR1 MRHNA, CDR2 SNTAGT. This chain's CDR3 is CASSGSGTSGSYNEQFF. The covered CDR3 bases are TGTGCCAGCAGTGGCTCCGGGACTAGCGGGAGTTACAATGAG.

This clone was counted between two and nine times. The missing CDR3 end, 3 residues past where the read stops, is filled in from the germline J gene. The chain is built from TRBV7-6 and TRBJ1-5, with D possibly TRBD1 on 6 matching bases. V lost 5 bases, J lost 4 bases, and 9 bases lay in between. The CDR3 totals 13 residues. CDR1 and CDR2 (germline): SGHVS, FNYEAQ. The CDR3 spells CASSTGQNQPQHF. The sequenced CDR3 bases are TGTGCCAGCAGCACTGGACAGAATCAGCCC.

As for this clone: Read sequence stops 3 residues before the CDR3 end, and the germline J gene provides the missing end. V and J are TRBV7-2 and TRBJ2-7, with 7 bases aligning to TRBD1. Unmatched junction bases numbered 7, after V lost 5 bases and J lost 3 bases. This CDR3 is 14 amino acids long. Germline assignment: CDR1 SGHTA and CDR2 FQGNSA. The covered CDR3 bases are TGTGCCAGCAGCATGGGACAGAGATTCTACGAG. It codes for CASSMGQRFYE. The full CDR3 sequence reads CASSMGQRFYEQYF.

Concerning this clone: The CDR3 end lies 3 residues beyond the end of the read and is filled in from the germline J gene. The chain joins TRBV7-9 to TRBJ1-3, with D perhaps TRBD1 (6 bases). CDR1 and CDR2 (germline): SEHNR, FQNEAQ (reference sequence). V gave up 4 bases and J gave up 4 bases, with 8 bases separating them. This CDR3 has 13 amino acids. CDR3 DNA, as far as it was read: TGTGCCAGCAGCTGGGGGACAGGAAACACC. It is translated as CASSWGTGNT. The CDR3 reads in full as CASSWGTGNTIYF. Based on the CDR3 plus reference TRBV7-9 and TRBJ1-3, the full variable domain is DTGVSQNPRHKITKRGQNVTFRCDPISEHNRLYWYRQTLGQGPEFLTYFQNEAQLEKSRLLSDRFSAERPKGSFSTLEIQRTEQGDSAMYLCASSWGTGNTIYFGEGSWLTVV.

By share of the sample, this clone is medium-sized. Read data end 3 residues before the CDR3 end; the end is taken from the germline J gene. The V gene is TRBV19, the J gene TRBJ1-1; 9 bases line up with TRBD1. V gave up 7 bases and J gave up 1 base; unmatched junction bases: 7. Germline V lookup: CDR1 LNHDA, CDR2 SQIVND (reference sequence). CDR3 length equals 15 residues. CDR3 in amino acids: CASTGGQGKNTEAFF. Incomplete CDR3 DNA: TGTGCCAGTACTGGGGGACAGGGAAAGAACACTGAA. Combining the CDR3 with reference TRBV19 and TRBJ1-1 gives the whole variable domain DGGITQSPKYLFRKEGQNVTLSCEQNLNHDAMYWYRQDPGQGLRLIYYSQIVNDFQKGDIAEGYSVSREKKESFPLTVTSAQKNPTAFYLCASTGGQGKNTEAFFGQGTRLTVV.

A few counts support this clone. The CDR3 end falls 3 residues outside the read, so it is completed with the germline J gene. This sequence joins TRBV30 and TRBJ2-7, with D possibly TRBD1 on 6 matching bases. The length of the CDR3 is 13 residues. Trimming cost V 3 bases and J 3 bases, with 12 bases left between them. CDR1 and CDR2 (germline): GTSNPN, SVGIG (reference sequence). This CDR3 is CAWRQGEVYEQYF. The covered CDR3 bases are TGTGCCTGGAGACAGGGAGAGGTCTACGAG.

This clone was seen ten or more times. The read stops 3 residues short of the end of the CDR3; the missing end is completed from the germline J gene. The V call is TRBV5-6, the J call TRBJ2-7; D not resolved. The CDR3 covers 13 residues. V gave up 1 base and J gave up 6 bases, with 11 bases separating them. Germline V gene sequence: CDR1 SGHDT, CDR2 YYEEEE. Here the CDR3 reads CASSLNSALEQYF. The CDR3 bases that were read are TGTGCCAGCAGCTTGAACAGTGCACTCGAG.

This clone was picked up many times. The CDR3 extends 3 residues past the end of the read, so its final part is completed from the germline J gene. This chain connects TRBV9 to TRBJ2-1; 9 bases are shared with TRBD2. Germline CDR1 SGDLS, CDR2 YYNGEE. The CDR3 has 17 residues. V shed 3 bases and J 0 bases; nucleotides not matched to a gene: 7. The CDR3 loop reads CASSGTSETSSYNEQFF. The sequenced CDR3 bases are TGTGCCAGCAGCGGGACTAGCGAAACGAGCTCCTACAATGAG.